One and the same sample provided the 21 T cell receptor beta chains below, sequenced in a study of shared clonotypes between healthy human individuals. Clones were read by immunoSEQ multiplex PCR, and TCRdb kept only the in-frame ones, dropping some. The sample holds under 1,100,000 clones; around 74% are singletons and the top ten take 1.4% to 1.5%. The source material was memory CD4+ T cells sorted from blood. As to subset: CD45RA-negative fraction. These receptors all come from a young man in good health.

Of note for this clone: Other nucleotide sequences in the sample specify the same CDR3. The gene calls are TRBV2 and TRBJ2-7, with TRBD2 matching over 7 bases. From germline, CDR1 is SNHLY and CDR2 FYNNEI. The CDR3 is 12 amino acids. V shed 6 bases and J 3 bases; nucleotides not matched to a gene: 2. Here the CDR3 reads CASRGGSYEQYF. In nucleotides, the CDR3 is TGTGCCAGCAGAGGCGGGAGCTACGAGCAGTACTTC.

In nucleotides, the CDR3 is TGCGCCAGCAGCAAGACGACAGGAGACTCTGGGGCCAACGTCCTGACTTTC. Its protein product is CASSKTTGDSGANVLTF. V usage is TRBV4-3 and J usage is TRBJ2-6; weak D call: TRBD1 (6 bases). CDR1 is LGHNA, CDR2 YSLEER, per germline. This CDR3 is built from 17 residues. The ends were cut back, 5 bases at V and 0 bases at J, with 14 bases in the middle.

DNA of the CDR3: TGTGCCATCAATCCGGGACAATCCTACGAGCAGTACTTC. Protein product: CAINPGQSYEQYF. The chain recombines TRBV10-3 with TRBJ2-7, with D possibly TRBD1 on 6 matching bases. Germline assignment: CDR1 ENHRY and CDR2 SYGVKD. Trimming cost V 7 bases and J 1 base, with 11 bases left between them. The CDR3 runs 13 residues.

This chain connects TRBV7-2 to TRBJ1-5, with D hard to call. There are 13 residues in the CDR3. The V gene lost 1 base and the J gene lost 7 bases, with 8 bases spanning the gap. Germline values: CDR1 SGHTA, CDR2 FQGNSA. The CDR3 DNA sequence: TGTGCCAGCAGCTTAGGGCTCGTCCAGCCCCAGCATTTT. Translated: CASSLGLVQPQHF.

The rearrangement joins TRBV29-1 to TRBJ2-5, with D perhaps being TRBD1 or TRBD2 (5 bases each). The end of the DNA aligns better with TRBJ2-7, so the J call may be wrong. CDR3 size: 16 residues. CDR1 and CDR2 from the germline V gene are SQVTM and ANQGSEA. The CDR3 sequence is CSVEEDTLEGSYEQYF. In DNA, the CDR3 is TGCAGCGTTGAAGAGGACACCCTTGAGGGTTCCTACGAGCAGTACTTC.

This clone was counted only a few times. This chain connects TRBV27 to TRBJ2-5, with unresolved D. Trimming stripped 2 bases from V and 5 bases from J, with 15 bases between. The CDR3 runs 15 residues. Germline V lookup: CDR1 MNHEY, CDR2 SMNVEV (reference sequence). CDR3 coding DNA: TGTGCCAGCAGTTTAAATAGATTGGGTGGGGAGACCCAGTACTTC. Translated: CASSLNRLGGETQYF.

The chain has TRBV27 and TRBJ1-1; 7 bases map to TRBD1. The junction had 11 bases not matched to a gene; V was cut back by 6 bases and J by 1 base. The length of the CDR3 is 16 residues. The germline gives CDR1 MNHEY, CDR2 SMNVEV (reference sequence). CDR3 bases: TGTGCCAGCAGCCCCGACAGGGAAAGGGCGAACACTGAAGCTTTCTTT. Translated: CASSPDRERANTEAFF.

The chain joins TRBV5-1 to TRBJ2-3; D is perhaps TRBD2 (6 bases). Germline V lookup: CDR1 SGHRS, CDR2 YFSETQ. Trimming left V 2 bases short and J 0 bases short, with 10 bases between. The length of the CDR3 is 15 residues. CDR3 in DNA: TGCGCCAGCAGCTTCGGGGGTACTAGCACAGATACGCAGTATTTT. Amino acid sequence: CASSFGGTSTDTQYF.

This clone showed up just once. This chain links TRBV28 with TRBJ2-5; the D call may be TRBD1 or TRBD2 (7 bases each). Trimming shortened V by 8 bases and J by 2 bases, and 18 bases separated the two germline ends. This CDR3 comprises 15 residues. Germline V gene sequence: CDR1 MDHEN, CDR2 SYDVKM. The CDR3 sequence: CASLSRGGGQETQYF. DNA for the CDR3: TGTGCCAGCCTTTCCAGGGGGGGCGGACAAGAGACCCAGTACTTC.

The CDR3 protein is CASSRDSGGSSYEQYF. DNA for the CDR3: TGCGCCAGCAGCCGGGACTCGGGAGGGAGCTCCTACGAGCAGTACTTC. This rearrangement joins TRBV4-1 to TRBJ2-5, with TRBD2 matching over 8 bases. Matching the DNA end better, TRBJ2-7 makes the J call doubtful. CDR1 and CDR2 (germline): MGHRA, YSYEKL. This CDR3 spans 16 amino acids.

The chain carries TRBV18 and TRBJ1-1; no definite D call. This CDR3 comprises 15 residues. Germline CDR1 reads KGHSH; CDR2 reads LQKENI. Trimming left V 0 bases short and J 0 bases short, with 8 bases between. The CDR3 coding sequence is TGTGCCAGCTCACCACCGGGCGGGCTGAACACTGAAGCTTTCTTT. Its protein product is CASSPPGGLNTEAFF. The full variable domain, its missing parts supplied by reference TRBV18 and TRBJ1-1, is NAGVMQNPRHLVRRRGQEARLRCSPMKGHSHVYWYRQLPEEGLKFMVYLQKENIIDESGMPKERFSAEFPKEGPSILRIQQVVRGDSAAYFCASSPPGGLNTEAFFGQGTRLTVV.

This sequence joins TRBV7-2 and TRBJ2-5; 12 bases align to TRBD2. This CDR3 contains 16 residues. The junction had 3 bases not matched to a gene; V was cut back by 1 base and J by 3 bases. CDR1 is SGHTA, CDR2 FQGNSA, per germline. CDR3 region: CASSLDLAGGKETQYF. In DNA, the CDR3 is TGTGCCAGCAGCTTAGATCTAGCGGGGGGGAAAGAGACCCAGTACTTC. Using reference TRBV7-2 and TRBJ2-5 for the parts outside the CDR3, the full variable domain is GAGVSQSPSNKVTEKGKDVELRCDPISGHTALYWYRQSLGQGLEFLIYFQGNSAPDKSGLPSDRFSAERTGGSVSTLTIQRTQQEDSAVYLCASSLDLAGGKETQYFGPGTRLLVL.

This clone has just a few counts. The chain combines TRBV10-1 with TRBJ2-2; D unclear. The length of the CDR3 is 13 residues. CDR1 is WNHNN and CDR2 is SYGVQD in the germline V gene (reference sequence). The V and J ends lost 6 bases and 3 bases respectively, with 8 bases between them. The DNA for the CDR3 is TGCGCCAGCAGGGACGGTTACACCGGGGAGCTGTTTTTT. Protein product: CASRDGYTGELFF.

This chain uses TRBV4-1 with TRBJ1-2; D is perhaps TRBD1 (6 bases). The CDR3 contains 13 residues. Germline assignment: CDR1 MGHRA and CDR2 YSYEKL. V was pared by 4 bases and J by 4 bases, with 10 bases between. The CDR3 nucleotides are TGCGCCAGCAGCCCCACAGGGTCCTATGGCTACACCTTC. Protein sequence: CASSPTGSYGYTF.

The chain has TRBV25-1 and TRBJ1-2; 9 nucleotides match TRBD1. CDR1 and CDR2 from the germline V gene are MGHDK and SYGVNS. V was pared by 6 bases and J by 8 bases, with 7 bases of the junction left unmatched. This CDR3 is built from 13 residues. The CDR3 region is CASSVWTGDGYTF. CDR3 sequence (DNA): TGTGCCAGCAGCGTCTGGACAGGGGACGGCTACACCTTC.

A note on this clone: It is likely a read error: a sequence one base away is far more abundant. The sample contains more than one DNA sequence encoding this CDR3. The rearrangement joins TRBV11-2 to TRBJ2-7; no definite D call. The CDR3 is made up of 12 amino acids. Germline lookup yields CDR1 SGHAT and CDR2 FQNNGV. V was cut by 1 base and J by 4 bases, with 5 bases left in between. DNA for the CDR3: TGTGCCAGCAGCTTAGGGGCGTACGAGCAGTACTTC. This encodes CASSLGAYEQYF.

The V call is TRBV7-9, the J call TRBJ2-7, with 14 bases that match TRBD2. The CDR3 covers 14 residues. Germline CDR1 SEHNR, CDR2 FQNEAQ (reference sequence). V gave up 5 bases and J gave up 5 bases; unmatched junction bases: 2. CDR3 loop: CASSEGLAGDEQYF. The CDR3 region has the DNA TGTGCCAGCAGCGAGGGACTAGCGGGAGACGAGCAGTACTTC.

This clone was observed a handful of times. The rearrangement joins TRBV4-2 to TRBJ2-1, with D tentatively TRBD1 (6 bases). CDR3 length equals 15 residues. In germline, CDR1 is LGHNA, CDR2 YNFKEQ. V lost 0 bases and J 4 bases, leaving 10 bases between the germline ends. CDR3 in amino acids: CASSQEGAEYNEQFF. The CDR3 DNA follows: TGTGCCAGCAGCCAAGAGGGGGCGGAGTACAATGAGCAGTTCTTC.

The V gene is TRBV9, the J gene TRBJ2-2; 12 bases are shared with TRBD2. V dropped 3 bases and J dropped 8; count of bases not matched to a gene: 8. The CDR3 totals 16 residues. Germline values: CDR1 SGDLS, CDR2 YYNGEE. The CDR3 is CASSAASGRAAGELFF. In DNA, the CDR3 is TGTGCCAGCAGCGCCGCTAGCGGGAGGGCCGCTGGGGAGCTGTTTTTT. Drawing the rest from reference TRBV9 and TRBJ2-2, the complete variable domain is DSGVTQTPKHLITATGQRVTLRCSPRSGDLSVYWYQQSLDQGLQFLIQYYNGEERAKGNILERFSAQQFPDLHSELNLSSLELGDSALYFCASSAASGRAAGELFFGEGSRLTVL.

This clone was seen a handful of times. The chain has TRBV7-8 and TRBJ2-1; D is possibly TRBD2 (6 bases). The V end was cut by 4 bases, the J end by 2 bases, with 24 bases between. Germline values: CDR1 SGHVS, CDR2 FQNEAQ. This CDR3 region has 19 residues. CDR3 sequence: CASSYANLFGSGAYNEQFF. CDR3 coding DNA: TGTGCCAGCAGCTATGCCAACTTGTTCGGGTCGGGGGCCTACAATGAGCAGTTCTTC.

The J gene is TRBJ2-2, the V gene TRBV19; 8 bases fit TRBD2. V was pared by 0 bases and J by 4 bases, with 16 bases of the junction left unmatched. Germline CDR1 LNHDA, CDR2 SQIVND (reference sequence). There are 20 residues in the CDR3. The CDR3 DNA reads as TGTGCCAGTAGTATAGAACGGGCGGGGGGCCGGCCGTCAATCACCGGGGAGCTGTTTTTT. Residues: CASSIERAGGRPSITGELFF.